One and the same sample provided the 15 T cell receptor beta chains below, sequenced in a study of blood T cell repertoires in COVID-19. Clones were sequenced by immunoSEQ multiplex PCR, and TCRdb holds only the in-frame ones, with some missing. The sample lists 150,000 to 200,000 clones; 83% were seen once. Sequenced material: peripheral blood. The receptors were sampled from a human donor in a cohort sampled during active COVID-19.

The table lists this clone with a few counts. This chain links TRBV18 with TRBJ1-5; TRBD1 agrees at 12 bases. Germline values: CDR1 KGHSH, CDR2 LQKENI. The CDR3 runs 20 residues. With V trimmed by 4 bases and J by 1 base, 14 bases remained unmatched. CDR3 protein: CASSQVRGTGGVFSNQPQHF. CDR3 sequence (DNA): TGTGCCAGCTCACAAGTTAGGGGGACAGGGGGCGTATTCAGCAATCAGCCCCAGCATTTT.

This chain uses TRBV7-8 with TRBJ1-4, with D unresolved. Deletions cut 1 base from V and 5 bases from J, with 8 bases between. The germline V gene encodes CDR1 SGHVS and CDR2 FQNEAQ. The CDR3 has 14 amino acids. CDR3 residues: CASSLGSVNEKLFF. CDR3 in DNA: TGTGCCAGCAGCTTAGGGTCAGTAAATGAAAAACTGTTTTTT.

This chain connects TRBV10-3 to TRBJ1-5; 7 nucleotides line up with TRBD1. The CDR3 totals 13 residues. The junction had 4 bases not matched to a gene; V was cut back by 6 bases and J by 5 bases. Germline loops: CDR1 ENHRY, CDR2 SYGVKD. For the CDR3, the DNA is TGTGCCATCAGCAAAACAGGGGATCAGCCCCAGCATTTT. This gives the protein CAISKTGDQPQHF.

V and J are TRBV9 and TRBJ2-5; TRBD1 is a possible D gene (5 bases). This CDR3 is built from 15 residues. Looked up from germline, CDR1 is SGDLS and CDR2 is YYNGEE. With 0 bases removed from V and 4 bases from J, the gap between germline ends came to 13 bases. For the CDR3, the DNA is TGTGCCAGCAGCGTAGGGGGCGTTAGGGGAGAGACCCAGTACTTC. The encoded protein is CASSVGGVRGETQYF.

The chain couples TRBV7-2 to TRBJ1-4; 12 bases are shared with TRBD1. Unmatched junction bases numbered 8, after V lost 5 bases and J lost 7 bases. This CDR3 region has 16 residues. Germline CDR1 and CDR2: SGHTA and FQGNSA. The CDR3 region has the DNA TGTGCCAGCAGCCCCGGGACAGGGGGCTGGCGTGAAAAACTGTTTTTT. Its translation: CASSPGTGGWREKLFF.

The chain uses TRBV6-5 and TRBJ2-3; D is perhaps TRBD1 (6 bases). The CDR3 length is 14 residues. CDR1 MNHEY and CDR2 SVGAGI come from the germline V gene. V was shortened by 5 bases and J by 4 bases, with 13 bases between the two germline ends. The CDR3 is CASSTAGVADTQYF. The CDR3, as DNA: TGTGCCAGCAGTACAGCAGGGGTTGCAGATACGCAGTATTTT.

The CDR3 nucleotides read TGTGCCAGCTCACCCTCGGGCGAGCAGTACTTC. Its protein is CASSPSGEQYF. The V gene is TRBV18, the J gene TRBJ2-7, with no clear D. Germline CDR1 and CDR2: KGHSH and LQKENI. Deletions cut 3 bases from V and 6 bases from J, with 6 bases between. CDR3 length: 11 amino acids. Based on the CDR3 plus reference TRBV18 and TRBJ2-7, the full variable domain is NAGVMQNPRHLVRRRGQEARLRCSPMKGHSHVYWYRQLPEEGLKFMVYLQKENIIDESGMPKERFSAEFPKEGPSILRIQQVVRGDSAAYFCASSPSGEQYFGPGTRLTVT.

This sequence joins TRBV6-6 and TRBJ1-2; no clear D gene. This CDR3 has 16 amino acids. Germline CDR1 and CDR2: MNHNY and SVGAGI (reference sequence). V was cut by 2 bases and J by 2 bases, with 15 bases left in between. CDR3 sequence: CASSYNQAPLNYGYTF. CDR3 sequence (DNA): TGTGCCAGCAGTTACAATCAGGCTCCCCTCAACTATGGCTACACCTTC.

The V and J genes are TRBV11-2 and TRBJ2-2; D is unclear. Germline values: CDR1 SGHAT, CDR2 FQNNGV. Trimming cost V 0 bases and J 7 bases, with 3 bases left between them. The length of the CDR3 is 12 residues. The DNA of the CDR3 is TGTGCCAGCAGCTTAGATCTCGGGGAGCTGTTTTTT. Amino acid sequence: CASSLDLGELFF. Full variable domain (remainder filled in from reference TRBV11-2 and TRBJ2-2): EAGVAQSPRYKIIEKRQSVAFWCNPISGHATLYWYQQILGQGPKLLIQFQNNGVVDDSQLPKDRFSAERLKGVDSTLKIQPAKLEDSAVYLCASSLDLGELFFGEGSRLTVL.

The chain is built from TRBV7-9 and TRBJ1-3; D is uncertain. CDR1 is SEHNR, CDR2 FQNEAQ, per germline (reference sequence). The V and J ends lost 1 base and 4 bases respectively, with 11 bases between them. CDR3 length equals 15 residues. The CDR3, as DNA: TGTGCCAGCAGCTTAGAGGAGATTTGGGGAAACACCATATATTTT. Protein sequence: CASSLEEIWGNTIYF.

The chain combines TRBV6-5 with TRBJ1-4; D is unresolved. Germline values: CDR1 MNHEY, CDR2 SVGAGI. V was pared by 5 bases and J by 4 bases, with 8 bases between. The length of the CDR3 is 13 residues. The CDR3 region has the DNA TGTGCCAGCAGTCCTGACTTTAATGAAAAACTGTTTTTT. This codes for CASSPDFNEKLFF.

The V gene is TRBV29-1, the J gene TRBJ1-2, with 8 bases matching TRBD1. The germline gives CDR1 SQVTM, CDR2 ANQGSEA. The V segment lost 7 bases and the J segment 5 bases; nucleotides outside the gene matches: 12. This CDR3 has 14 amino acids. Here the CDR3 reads CSGYSATGGYGYTF. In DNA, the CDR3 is TGCAGCGGTTACTCCGCCACAGGGGGTTATGGCTACACCTTC.

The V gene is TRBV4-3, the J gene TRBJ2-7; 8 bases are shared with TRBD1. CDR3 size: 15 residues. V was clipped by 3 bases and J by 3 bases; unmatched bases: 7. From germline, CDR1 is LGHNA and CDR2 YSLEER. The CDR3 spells CASSHSGQGNYEQYF. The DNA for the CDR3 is TGCGCCAGCAGCCACTCCGGACAGGGAAACTACGAGCAGTACTTC.

CDR3 protein: CASSATTGSTGANVLTF. DNA for the CDR3: TGCGCCAGCAGCGCGACAACAGGGTCTACTGGGGCCAACGTCCTGACTTTC. V and J are TRBV5-1 and TRBJ2-6; D is possibly TRBD1 (6 bases). CDR3 size: 17 residues. The germline CDR1 and CDR2 sequences are SGHRS and YFSETQ. V lost 4 bases and J 2 bases, leaving 16 bases between the germline ends.

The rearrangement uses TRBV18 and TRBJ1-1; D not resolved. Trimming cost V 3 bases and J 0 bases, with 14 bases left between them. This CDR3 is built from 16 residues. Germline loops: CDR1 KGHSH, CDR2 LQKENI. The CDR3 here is CASSPGLGVLNTEAFF. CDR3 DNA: TGTGCCAGCTCACCCGGGTTAGGAGTTTTGAACACTGAAGCTTTCTTT.